This T cell receptor (beta chain) was recorded in a study of patients and donors after allogeneic stem cell transplantation. CDR3 length: 16 amino acids. V was cut by 0 bases and J by 2 bases, with 13 bases left in between. The germline gives CDR1 MNHEY, CDR2 SVGAGI. Each CDR3 protein is one row after TCRdb ran MiXCR on the RT-PCR reads. The table has about 160,000 distinct CDR3 sequences, 37% seen once. This TCR derives from a human donor who was either an allogeneic HSCT recipient or a stem cell or donor lymphocyte infusion donor (not recorded which). It is not recorded whose cells these are; they may come from a transplant donor. The chain has TRBV6-5 and TRBJ2-5; D is possibly TRBD1 (5 bases). Material for sequencing was blood, either unsorted or a sorted T cell fraction (not recorded which). CDR3 in amino acids: CASSYSRQTLQETQYF. CDR3 DNA: TGTGCCAGCAGTTACTCGCGACAGACCTTACAAGAGACCCAGTACTTC.